This TCR beta chain was captured in a study of T cells in Graves' hyperthyroidism and ophthalmopathy. Template material for amplifying TCR beta CDR3 regions consisted of RNA transcripts. The TCR CDR3 first-round RT-PCR relied on the HTBI primer set. Via MiXCR, TCRdb re-called the multiplex PCR reads, giving one row per CDR3 protein. The sample contains nearly 750,000 distinct CDR3 sequences, roughly a third of which appear only once. General study points: Most clonotypes that expanded in the thyroid above 0.001 also showed up in blood. A model using 13 V-J features told ophthalmopathy apart from stable hyperthyroidism.

The V end lost 6 bases, the J end lost 9 bases, and 14 bases lay between the germline ends. Germline-derived CDR1 and CDR2 are MNHEY and SVGAGI. This CDR3 region has 13 residues. Clinical symptoms, serum thyroxine and TRAb, thyroid ultrasound and orbital computed tomography were used for the diagnoses. This clonotype was found a few times. The target antigen is unknown. This clonotype originated in a woman between 40 and 50 years old with Graves' hyperthyroidism. Sequencing was carried out using blood. V and J are TRBV6-5 and TRBJ2-2, with D unresolved. CDR3 sequence: CASRPDAARELFF. Written as DNA, the CDR3 is TGTGCCAGCAGACCGGACGCCGCACGGGAGCTGTTTTTT.